This T cell receptor beta chain was sequenced during a study of T cell repertoires in cytomegalovirus infection. Study details: Evidence of both CMV infection and a matching HLA type came from public TCR beta signatures.

General study results and limits: Ex vivo, HLA-C-restricted CMV-specific TCR beta clonotypes prevailed over the rest of the response.

Via MiXCR, TCRdb re-called the reads, giving one row per CDR3 protein. This table has about 900,000 distinct CDR3 sequences, roughly a third appearing once. With respect to this clonotype: The antigen is unknown.

The input for sequencing was cultured CD8+ T cells from PBMCs, taken from culture after CMV antigen stimulation. This TCR was recovered from a human donor in good health (CMV status not recorded). Some clones in this sample may be carry-over from other donors' samples.

The CDR3 region is CASSHDLGTQGLGTQYF. CDR3 bases: TGCGCCAGCAGCCATGATCTGGGGACTCAAGGGCTGGGGACCCAGTACTTC. The chain links TRBV4-3 to TRBJ2-5; D possibly corresponds to TRBD2 (6 bases). Trimming pared 3 bases from V and 7 bases from J, leaving 24 bases between. This CDR3 is 17 amino acids long. Germline V gene data show CDR1 as LGHNA and CDR2 as YSLEER.